These T cell receptor beta chains were read from a single sample in a study of cytomegalovirus exposure and HLA in healthy donors. Assay: immunoSEQ multiplex PCR; the TCRdb copy retains only in-frame clones and omits some. The sample includes 150,000 to 200,000 clones, 70% to 85% of them seen just once. Sequenced: PBMCs. These receptors came from a middle-aged man in good health and CMV-seropositive. Both conserved end residues are part of each CDR3. A D gene is named only where the DNA matches it firmly. Only part of the rows carry a size: once, few, many, or a class if the clone is expanded.

cdr3_length	v_call	j_call	d_call	clone_size	cdr3_nt	cdr3_aa
13	TRBV28	TRBJ2-7	TRBD1	.	TGTGCCAGCGTACAGGGGGCGAAGGGCGAGCAGTACTTC	CASVQGAKGEQYF
15	TRBV25-1	TRBJ2-1	.	.	TGTGCCAGCAGTGGTCTAGCGAGGGGCCAAAATGAGCAGTTCTTC	CASSGLARGQNEQFF
15	TRBV5-4	TRBJ1-1	TRBD1	.	TGTGCCAGCAGCTGGGGAAATAGGGGGCGAACTGAAGCTTTCTTT	CASSWGNRGRTEAFF
18	TRBV5-1	TRBJ2-1	TRBD2	once	TGCGCCAGCAGCTGGGGCCAGACTAGCGGGTTGTCCTACAATGAGCAGTTCTTC	CASSWGQTSGLSYNEQFF
15	TRBV30	TRBJ1-2	TRBD1	once	TGTGCCTGGAGCCTGGGACAGCAAACGGGCTATGGCTACACCTTC	CAWSLGQQTGYGYTF
15	TRBV10-3	TRBJ1-5	.	.	TGTGCCATCAGTGAGACAGATTATAGCAATCAGCCCCAGCATTTT	CAISETDYSNQPQHF
15	TRBV5-4	TRBJ1-1	.	.	TGTGCCAGCAGCTCCCGTCAGGGGAACGGCCCCGTCCCTTTCTTT	CASSSRQGNGPVPFF
18	TRBV5-1	TRBJ2-7	.	.	TGCGCCAGCAGCCTACCCAAAGGGGGACAAGGGGACGCCTGGGAGCAGTACTTC	CASSLPKGGQGDAWEQYF
17	TRBV7-9	TRBJ2-5	.	.	TGTGCCAGCAGCTTGGTCAGGACAAATCCTCTCCAAGAGACCCAGTACTTC	CASSLVRTNPLQETQYF
14	TRBV7-3	TRBJ2-2	TRBD1	.	TGTGCCAGCAGCGCGACAGGGGGCACCGGGGAGCTGTTTTTT	CASSATGGTGELFF
17	TRBV9	TRBJ2-2	TRBD2	.	TGTGCCAGCAGCCTGGGACTAGCGGGGGCCAGGGGCGGGGAGCTGTTTTTT	CASSLGLAGARGGELFF
15	TRBV28	TRBJ1-1	.	.	TGTGCCAGCCGACATCCTCCGGGGGGTAGGCCTGAAGCTTTCTTT	CASRHPPGGRPEAFF
14	TRBV7-8	TRBJ2-7	TRBD2	few	TGTGCCAGCAGCTTAGGGGAGCGGGGGGGCATGCAGTACTTC	CASSLGERGGMQYF
17	TRBV7-2	TRBJ2-6	.	.	TGTGCCAGCAGCTCTCGACGGGGTGCCTCTGGGGCCAACGTCCTGACTTTC	CASSSRRGASGANVLTF
13	TRBV5-1	TRBJ1-2	TRBD1	once	TGCGCCAGCAGCTGGGACAGGGACGGTGGCTACACCTTC	CASSWDRDGGYTF
15	TRBV6-5	TRBJ1-1	TRBD1	once	TGTGCCAGCAGTTACCGGGGACAGGGAAAGCCTGAAGCTTTCTTT	CASSYRGQGKPEAFF
13	TRBV5-4	TRBJ1-1	.	.	TGTGCCAGCAGCTTGGCCGTCGGGGTTGGGGCTTTCTTT	CASSLAVGVGAFF
13	TRBV7-9	TRBJ2-2	.	.	TGTGCCAGCAGCGCGGGACCGGCCGGGGAGCTGTTTTTT	CASSAGPAGELFF
13	TRBV29-1	TRBJ2-1	TRBD2	.	TGCAGCGCCGGGACTAGCGGGGACAATGAGCAGTTCTTC	CSAGTSGDNEQFF
12	TRBV9	TRBJ2-3	.	.	TGTGCCAGCAGCCCGATGGAGGGTACGCAGTATTTT	CASSPMEGTQYF
13	TRBV19	TRBJ2-7	.	.	TGTGCCAGTAGTCTGGGACTGTCCTACGAGCAGTACTTC	CASSLGLSYEQYF
16	TRBV11-3	TRBJ2-6	.	.	TGTGCCAGCAGCTTGTCGGGAGCCTCTGGGGCCAACGTCCTGACTTTC	CASSLSGASGANVLTF
14	TRBV30	TRBJ1-1	.	.	TGTGCCTGGAGTCCTCAGAGTGCGGGGACTGAAGCTTTCTTT	CAWSPQSAGTEAFF
16	TRBV28	TRBJ1-5	.	.	TGTGCCAGCGTATCAAGGGAGGGATTGGGGGGTCAGCCCCAGCATTTT	CASVSREGLGGQPQHF
17	TRBV6-1	TRBJ2-5	TRBD2	.	TGTGCCAGCAGTGAACTGGACAGCGGGGGGGCCGGGGAGACCCAGTACTTC	CASSELDSGGAGETQYF
15	TRBV7-6	TRBJ1-5	TRBD1	.	TGTGCCAGCAGCCGCGACAGGGGTATCAATCAGCCCCAGCATTTT	CASSRDRGINQPQHF
12	TRBV11-2	TRBJ2-2	.	.	TGTGCCAGCAGCCCTAAAACCGGGGAGCTGTTTTTT	CASSPKTGELFF
17	TRBV7-5	TRBJ2-1	.	.	TGTGCCAGAAGCCACTCCTGGGTAGCGGGAGGCCGGGGTGAGCAGTTCTTC	CARSHSWVAGGRGEQFF
14	TRBV9	TRBJ2-3	TRBD1	.	TGTGCCAGCAGCAGTAGTCAGGGGGCAGATACGCAGTATTTT	CASSSSQGADTQYF
16	TRBV6-5	TRBJ1-2	TRBD1	.	TGTGCCAGCAGTTACTTTCGGACAGGTTCCAACTATGGCTACACCTTC	CASSYFRTGSNYGYTF
14	TRBV9	TRBJ2-5	TRBD2	.	TGTGCCAGCAGCGTAACGGGAGGGATAGAGACCCAGTACTTC	CASSVTGGIETQYF
13	TRBV6-1	TRBJ2-1	TRBD1	.	TGTGCCAGCGCCGGGACAGGGTACAATGAGCAGTTCTTC	CASAGTGYNEQFF
12	TRBV14	TRBJ2-7	.	few	TGTGCCAGCAGCCAAACCTCGGGCGAGCAGTACTTC	CASSQTSGEQYF
14	TRBV11-3	TRBJ2-3	TRBD2	.	TGTGCCAGCGGTCCTAGCGGGGGCACAGATACGCAGTATTTT	CASGPSGGTDTQYF
17	TRBV27	TRBJ2-2	TRBD1	.	TGTGCCAGCAGTCGAGACTACAGGGGCGGGAACACCGGGGAGCTGTTTTTT	CASSRDYRGGNTGELFF
14	TRBV28	TRBJ1-1	TRBD1	.	TGTGCCAGCAGTTTAAGGGGGCGAGGAACTGAAGCTTTCTTT	CASSLRGRGTEAFF
15	TRBV19	TRBJ2-6	TRBD1	.	TGTGCCAGCGGGACAGGGGGCTCTGGGGCCAACGTCCTGACTTTC	CASGTGGSGANVLTF
14	TRBV5-1	TRBJ2-2	.	.	TGCGCCAGCAGCGTAAGGACAGCAACCGGGGAGCTGTTTTTT	CASSVRTATGELFF
14	TRBV28	TRBJ1-2	TRBD1	.	TGTGCCAGCGGTCCTACAGGGGGGAGGTATGGCTACACCTTC	CASGPTGGRYGYTF
15	TRBV5-6	TRBJ1-6	TRBD1	.	TGTGCCAGCAGCCTGCAACAGGGGGCGAATTCACCCCTCCACTTT	CASSLQQGANSPLHF
14	TRBV2	TRBJ1-3	.	few	TGTGCCAGCAGGAGGCCCGGATCTGGAAACACCATATATTTT	CASRRPGSGNTIYF
14	TRBV5-1	TRBJ1-1	.	.	TGCGCCAGCAGCCAGACTGGGTCTTTAACTGAAGCTTTCTTT	CASSQTGSLTEAFF
12	TRBV6-6	TRBJ2-3	TRBD1	.	TGTGCCAGCAGTTTCTCAGGGGGCCCGCAGTATTTT	CASSFSGGPQYF
12	TRBV6-6	TRBJ1-1	.	.	TGTGCCAGCAGTTATACGGTGTCTGAAGCTTTCTTT	CASSYTVSEAFF
16	TRBV7-3	TRBJ1-3	.	once	TGTGCCAGCAGCTTAAAATCTTCGGGGAGTGGAAACACCATATATTTT	CASSLKSSGSGNTIYF